The T cell receptor beta chain described here comes from a study of shared clonotypes between healthy human individuals. Produced via immunoSEQ multiplex PCR; TCRdb's table is partial and in-frame only. The sample has approximately 2.5 million clones, approximately 93% seen once. This CDR3 region has 15 residues. CDR1 and CDR2 (germline): LGHNA, YNFKEQ. V lost 2 bases and J 3 bases, leaving 11 bases between the germline ends. All donors were healthy HIV-negative adults lacking recent acute infections or vaccinations. V gene TRBV4-2 combines with J gene TRBJ1-5; perhaps TRBD1 as D (6 bases). The sequence was obtained from a man younger than 30 in good health. Some clones in this sample may be carry-over from other donors' samples. The sequenced material came from naive CD4+ T cells from PBMCs. Subset meaning: CD45RA+ positively selected. CDR3 residues: CASSQLTGLNQPQHF. The CDR3 nucleotides read TGTGCCAGCAGCCAATTAACAGGGCTCAATCAGCCCCAGCATTTT.